These 5 T cell receptor beta chains were sequenced from one sample in a study of Graves' ophthalmopathy and Graves' hyperthyroidism. Amplification from RNA transcripts yielded the TCR beta CDR3 regions. The workflow started with a first-round RT-PCR run with HTBI primers and then moved on to a second-round multiplex PCR. TCRdb called the multiplex PCR reads again in MiXCR, with one record for every CDR3 protein. The sample records roughly 610,000 distinct CDR3 sequences, 22% being singletons. Sequencing input: peripheral blood. The receptors shown here come from a woman younger than 30 with stable Graves' hyperthyroidism. Some clones in this sample may be carry-over from other donors' samples.

In its sample, this clonotype was seen many times. V usage is TRBV2 and J usage is TRBJ2-7, with TRBD1 matching over 9 bases. The CDR3 has 14 amino acids. From germline, CDR1 is SNHLY and CDR2 FYNNEI. V dropped 7 bases and J dropped 3; count of bases not matched to a gene: 7. The CDR3 sequence is CASTAGQGDYEQYF. The CDR3 coding sequence is TGTGCCAGCACGGCGGGACAGGGTGACTACGAGCAGTACTTC.

CDR3 bases: TGCGCCAGCAGCCTACGGACAGGGCCTGGATTGAACACTGAAGCTTTCTTT. This sequence encodes CASSLRTGPGLNTEAFF. V gene TRBV4-3 combines with J gene TRBJ1-1, with 8 bases that match TRBD1. V shed 4 bases, J shed 0 bases, and the junction held 10 bases outside the gene matches. CDR3 length equals 17 residues. Germline V gene data show CDR1 as LGHNA and CDR2 as YSLEER.

This clonotype has a handful of counts. The chain has TRBV10-3 and TRBJ1-2; possibly TRBD1 for D (5 bases). Germline V gene lookup returns CDR1 ENHRY and CDR2 SYGVKD. The V end lost 0 bases, the J end lost 5 bases, and 13 bases lay between the germline ends. The CDR3 sequence is 15 residues long. The CDR3 is CAISESGQDLYGYTF. The CDR3 DNA reads as TGTGCCATCAGTGAGTCGGGGCAGGATTTATATGGCTACACCTTC.

This clonotype was detected ten times or more. The chain couples TRBV27 to TRBJ1-1; D gene ambiguous. The CDR3 loop spans 13 amino acids. Germline V gene data show CDR1 as MNHEY and CDR2 as SMNVEV (reference sequence). Trimming stripped 3 bases from V and 1 base from J, with 6 bases between. The CDR3 nucleotides read TGTGCCAGCAGTTTCCAGCCGAACACTGAAGCTTTCTTT. Protein sequence: CASSFQPNTEAFF.

The chain links TRBV18 to TRBJ2-2; TRBD2 matches 7 bases. This CDR3 has 17 amino acids. With 1 base clipped from V and 1 base from J, the junction kept 6 bases outside the gene matches. The germline V gene has CDR1 KGHSH and CDR2 LQKENI. CDR3 loop: CASSPQRPSGNTGELFF. CDR3 sequence (DNA): TGTGCCAGCTCACCACAGAGGCCTAGCGGGAACACCGGGGAGCTGTTTTTT.